This TCR beta chain was identified in a study of blood T cell repertoires in COVID-19. Across the study: Sample material is recorded as cDNA or gDNA derived from T cells, B-cell-depleted T cells, or PBMCs.

The authors' processing: Amplifying reference gene primers gave estimates of nucleated cell counts. Using immunoSEQ multiplex PCR, the repertoire was profiled, and TCRdb retains in-frame clones only, with some absent. V, J and clone size reflect that table, while D and trimming were determined from the DNA. The sample has approximately 220,000 clones, roughly 85% seen once. The CDR3 spans 13 residues. Germline values: CDR1 SQVTM, CDR2 ANQGSEA. With V trimmed by 5 bases and J by 1 base, 3 bases remained unmatched. The study drew participants aged about 18 to 89 years from 24 US areas. Participants reported their clinical history, and cohort assignment relied on those reports.

The material sequenced was PBMCs or T cells enriched from blood (not recorded which). This TCR came from a woman between 40 and 55 years old with acute COVID-19. The rearrangement joins TRBV29-1 to TRBJ2-3, with 7 bases matching TRBD2. CDR3 bases: TGCAGCGTTAGAACTAGCGGCACAGATACGCAGTATTTT. It translates to CSVRTSGTDTQYF.